In its sample, the clone carrying this TCR beta chain was seen once. Per the germline V gene, CDR1 is KGHSY and CDR2 is FQNENV. The CDR3 consists of 13 residues. The germline V and J ends were trimmed by 2 bases and 5 bases, with 7 bases remaining between them. The record originates from a study of blood T cell repertoires in COVID-19. Sequencing was performed with immunoSEQ multiplex PCR; in TCRdb, only in-frame clones are kept and a portion is missing. The sample lists more than 45,000 clones; approximately 90% were seen once. The J gene is TRBJ1-5, the V gene TRBV16; D is undetermined. The material sequenced was peripheral blood. The sequence was obtained from a man aged 60-69 years with acute or convalescent COVID-19. As DNA, the CDR3 is TGTGCCAGCAGCCAAATCCGCGATCAGCCCCAGCATTTT. This codes for CASSQIRDQPQHF.